This T cell receptor (beta chain) was sequenced in a study of long-term antiretroviral therapy in people with HIV. Notes on the study in general: HIV repertoires had narrower CDR3 length ranges than controls. Pre-ART clonal expansions dominated every time point's repertoire.

To note about this clone: No antigen is known for it.

This CDR3 is built from 14 residues. V was cut by 4 bases and J by 2 bases, with 13 bases left in between. Germline V CDR1 and CDR2: SGDLS, YYNGEE. Every HIV-positive participant received treatment in the United States. Survey-level immunoSEQ v3.0 assays were run. Generated by immunoSEQ multiplex PCR, the TCRdb table keeps only in-frame clones and is missing some. The sample consists of under 25,000 clones, around 75% of them appearing once. The chain combines TRBV9 with TRBJ2-7; D is unclear. The source is a man younger than 30 with HIV. The sample in question was unsorted PBMCs, obtained 0.5 years before starting antiretroviral therapy. CDR3 sequence: CASSPPGQAYEQYF. CDR3 nucleotides: TGTGCCAGCAGCCCCCCTGGCCAGGCCTACGAGCAGTACTTC.